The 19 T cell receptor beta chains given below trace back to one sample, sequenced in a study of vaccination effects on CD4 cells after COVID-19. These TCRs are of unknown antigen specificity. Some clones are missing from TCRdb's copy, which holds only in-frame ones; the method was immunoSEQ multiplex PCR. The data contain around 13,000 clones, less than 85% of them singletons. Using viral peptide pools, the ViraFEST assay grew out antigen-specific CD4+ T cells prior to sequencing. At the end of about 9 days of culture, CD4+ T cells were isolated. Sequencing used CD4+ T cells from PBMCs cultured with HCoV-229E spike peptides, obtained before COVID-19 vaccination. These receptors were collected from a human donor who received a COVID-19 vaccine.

CDR3 DNA sequence: TGTGCCAGCAGTTTACGGAAGCTGGAGCAGTACTTC. This codes for CASSLRKLEQYF. The rearrangement joins TRBV12-3 or TRBV12-4 to TRBJ2-7; D is ambiguous. Trimming stripped 2 bases from V and 7 bases from J, with 9 bases between. The CDR3 is made up of 12 amino acids.

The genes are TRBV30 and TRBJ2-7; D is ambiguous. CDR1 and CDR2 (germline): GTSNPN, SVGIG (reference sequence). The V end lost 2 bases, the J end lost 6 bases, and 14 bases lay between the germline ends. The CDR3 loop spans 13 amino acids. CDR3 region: CAWSSVASFEQYF. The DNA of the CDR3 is TGTGCCTGGAGTAGCGTGGCTTCTTTCGAGCAGTACTTC.

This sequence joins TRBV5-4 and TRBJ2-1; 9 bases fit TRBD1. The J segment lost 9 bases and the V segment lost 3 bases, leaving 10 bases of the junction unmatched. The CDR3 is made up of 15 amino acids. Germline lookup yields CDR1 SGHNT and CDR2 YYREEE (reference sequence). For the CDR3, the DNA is TGTGCCAGCAGCTCCCGGGACAGGGTAGCCGGTGAGCAGTTCTTC. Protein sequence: CASSSRDRVAGEQFF.

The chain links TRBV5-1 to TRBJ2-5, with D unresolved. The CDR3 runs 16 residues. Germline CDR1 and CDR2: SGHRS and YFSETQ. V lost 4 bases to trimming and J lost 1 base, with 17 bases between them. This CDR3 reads CASSVTVADGQETQYF. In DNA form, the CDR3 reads TGCGCCAGCAGCGTGACTGTTGCCGACGGCCAAGAGACCCAGTACTTC.

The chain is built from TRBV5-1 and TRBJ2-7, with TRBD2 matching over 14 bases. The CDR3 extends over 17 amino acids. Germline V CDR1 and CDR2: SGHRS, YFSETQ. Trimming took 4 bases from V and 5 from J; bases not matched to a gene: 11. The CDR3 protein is CASSPGTSGSFYHEQYF. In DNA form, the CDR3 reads TGCGCCAGCAGCCCTGGGACTAGCGGGAGTTTCTACCACGAGCAGTACTTC.

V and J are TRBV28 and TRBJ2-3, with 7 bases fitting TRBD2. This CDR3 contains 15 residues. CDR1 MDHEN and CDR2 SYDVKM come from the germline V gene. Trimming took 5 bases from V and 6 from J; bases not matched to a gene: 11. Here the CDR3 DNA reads TGTGCCAGCAGTCCTTCGGGACTATCTATCGATACGCAGTATTTT. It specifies CASSPSGLSIDTQYF.

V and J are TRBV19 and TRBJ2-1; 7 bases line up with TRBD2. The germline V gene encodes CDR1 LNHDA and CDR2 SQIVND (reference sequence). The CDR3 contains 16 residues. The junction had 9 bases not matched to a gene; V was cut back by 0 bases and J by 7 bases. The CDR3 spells CASSIDAGTTRNEQFF. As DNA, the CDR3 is TGTGCCAGTAGTATAGATGCCGGGACTACGAGAAATGAGCAGTTCTTC. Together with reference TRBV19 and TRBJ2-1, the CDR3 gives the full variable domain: DGGITQSPKYLFRKEGQNVTLSCEQNLNHDAMYWYRQDPGQGLRLIYYSQIVNDFQKGDIAEGYSVSREKKESFPLTVTSAQKNPTAFYLCASSIDAGTTRNEQFFGPGTRLTVL.

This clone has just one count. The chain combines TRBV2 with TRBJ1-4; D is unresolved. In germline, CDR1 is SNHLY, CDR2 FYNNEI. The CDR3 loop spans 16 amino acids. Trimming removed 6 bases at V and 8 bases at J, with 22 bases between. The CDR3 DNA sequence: TGTGCCAGCAGCACTATCCTCGACGGAATACGGGAAAAACTGTTTTTT. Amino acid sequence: CASSTILDGIREKLFF.

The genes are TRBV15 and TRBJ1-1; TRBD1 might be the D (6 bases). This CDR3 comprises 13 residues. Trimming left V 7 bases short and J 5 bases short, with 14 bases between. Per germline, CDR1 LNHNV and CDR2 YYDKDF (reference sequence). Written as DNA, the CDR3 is TGTGCCACCAACGGGGGCGCGGAGACTGAAGCTTTCTTT. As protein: CATNGGAETEAFF.

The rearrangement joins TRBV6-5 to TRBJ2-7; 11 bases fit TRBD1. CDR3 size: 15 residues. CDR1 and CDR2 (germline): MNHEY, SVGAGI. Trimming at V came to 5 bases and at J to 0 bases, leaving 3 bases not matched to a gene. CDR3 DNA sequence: TGTGCCAGCAGTAGGGACAGGGGGGACTCCTACGAGCAGTACTTC. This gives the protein CASSRDRGDSYEQYF.

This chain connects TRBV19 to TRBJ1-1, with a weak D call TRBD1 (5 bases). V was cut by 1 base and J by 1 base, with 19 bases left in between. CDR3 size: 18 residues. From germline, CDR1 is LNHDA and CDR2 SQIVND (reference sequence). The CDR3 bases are TGTGCCAGTAGTATAGGGCTCCTCGGCGGGGGTTCGAACACTGAAGCTTTCTTT. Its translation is CASSIGLLGGGSNTEAFF.

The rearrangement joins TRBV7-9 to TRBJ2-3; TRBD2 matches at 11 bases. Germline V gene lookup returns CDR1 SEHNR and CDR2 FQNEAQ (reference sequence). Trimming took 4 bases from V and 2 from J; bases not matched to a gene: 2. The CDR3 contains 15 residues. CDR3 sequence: CASSSGLADTDTQYF. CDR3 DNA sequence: TGTGCCAGCAGCTCGGGACTAGCGGACACAGATACGCAGTATTTT.

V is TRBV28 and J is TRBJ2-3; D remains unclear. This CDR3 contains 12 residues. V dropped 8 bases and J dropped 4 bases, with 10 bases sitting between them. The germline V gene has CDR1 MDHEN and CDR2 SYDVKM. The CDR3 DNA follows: TGTGCCAGCGGGTTACCCGCAGATACGCAGTATTTT. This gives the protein CASGLPADTQYF.

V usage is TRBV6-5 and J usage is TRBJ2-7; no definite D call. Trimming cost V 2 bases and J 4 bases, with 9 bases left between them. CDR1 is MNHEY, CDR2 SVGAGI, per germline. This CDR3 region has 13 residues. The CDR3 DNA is TGTGCCAGCAGTTACCTCCCCCTTTACGAGCAGTACTTC. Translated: CASSYLPLYEQYF.

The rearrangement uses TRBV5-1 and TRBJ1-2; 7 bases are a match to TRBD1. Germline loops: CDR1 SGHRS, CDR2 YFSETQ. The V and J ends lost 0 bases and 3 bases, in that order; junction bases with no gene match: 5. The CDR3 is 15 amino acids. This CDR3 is CASSLGRGSDYGYTF. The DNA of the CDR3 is TGCGCCAGCAGCTTGGGCAGGGGGAGCGACTATGGCTACACCTTC. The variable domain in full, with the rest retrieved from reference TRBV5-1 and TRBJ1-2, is KAGVTQTPRYLIKTRGQQVTLSCSPISGHRSVSWYQQTPGQGLQFLFEYFSETQRNKGNFPGRFSGRQFSNSRSEMNVSTLELGDSALYLCASSLGRGSDYGYTFGSGTRLTVV.

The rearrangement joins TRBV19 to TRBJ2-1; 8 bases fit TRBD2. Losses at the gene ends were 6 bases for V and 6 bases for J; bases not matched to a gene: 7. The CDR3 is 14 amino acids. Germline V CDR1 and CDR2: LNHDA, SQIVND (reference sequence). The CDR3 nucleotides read TGTGCCAGTAGGCCGGGACTAGAGACCAATGAGCAGTTCTTC. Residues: CASRPGLETNEQFF.

CDR3 sequence: CATSRDPGTQYF. CDR3 DNA sequence: TGTGCCACCAGCAGAGATCCGGGGACCCAGTACTTC. The chain employs TRBV15 and TRBJ2-5; no clear D gene. CDR3 length: 12 amino acids. The germline V gene has CDR1 LNHNV and CDR2 YYDKDF (reference sequence). The V and J ends lost 0 bases and 7 bases respectively, with 6 bases between them.

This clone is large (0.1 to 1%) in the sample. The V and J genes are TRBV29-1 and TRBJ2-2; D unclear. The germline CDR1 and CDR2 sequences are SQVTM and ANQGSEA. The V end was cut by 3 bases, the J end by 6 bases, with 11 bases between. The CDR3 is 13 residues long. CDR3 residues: CSVEVLAAGELFF. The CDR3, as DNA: TGCAGCGTTGAGGTACTGGCTGCCGGGGAGCTGTTTTTT.

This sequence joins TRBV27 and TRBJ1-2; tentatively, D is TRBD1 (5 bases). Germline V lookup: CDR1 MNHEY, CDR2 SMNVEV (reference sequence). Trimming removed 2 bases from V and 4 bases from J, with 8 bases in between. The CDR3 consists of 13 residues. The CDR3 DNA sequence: TGTGCCAGCAGTTTACGAAGGGGCTATGGCTACACCTTC. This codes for CASSLRRGYGYTF.